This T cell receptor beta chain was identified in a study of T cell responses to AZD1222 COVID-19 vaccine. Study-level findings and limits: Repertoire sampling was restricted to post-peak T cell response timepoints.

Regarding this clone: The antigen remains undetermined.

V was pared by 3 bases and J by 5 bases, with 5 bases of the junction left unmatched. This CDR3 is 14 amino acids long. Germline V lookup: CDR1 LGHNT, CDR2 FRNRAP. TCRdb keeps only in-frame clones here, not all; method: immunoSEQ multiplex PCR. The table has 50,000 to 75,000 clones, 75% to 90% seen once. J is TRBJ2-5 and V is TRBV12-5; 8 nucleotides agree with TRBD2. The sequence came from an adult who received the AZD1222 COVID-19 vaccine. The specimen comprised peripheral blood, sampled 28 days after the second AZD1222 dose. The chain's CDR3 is CASGLAGEGETQYF. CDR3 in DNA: TGTGCTAGTGGTTTAGCGGGGGAGGGGGAGACCCAGTACTTC.